This T cell receptor beta chain is drawn from a study of blood T cell repertoires in COVID-19. Study as a whole: Samples of COVID-19 (acute and convalescent) were obtained from the United States, Italy and Spain. In each case, the material was cDNA or gDNA derived from T cells, B-cell-depleted T cells, or PBMCs.

Authors' data handling: Amplification of reference gene primers provided the estimated nucleated cell counts. The method was immunoSEQ multiplex PCR; TCRdb's version includes in-frame clones alone and lacks a portion of them. The DNA was the basis for D and trimming; V, J and clone size are from that table. The repertoire includes about 380,000 clones, roughly 85% of them detected once, and 3.5% to 4% sits in the top ten. In this sample, this clone turned up once. CDR1 and CDR2 (germline): DFQATT, SNEGSKA (reference sequence). CDR3 size: 11 residues. The V and J ends lost 3 bases and 3 bases respectively, with 5 bases between them.

V and J are TRBV20-1 and TRBJ2-5; the D is unclear. This TCR came from a woman between 18 and 30 years old with acute or convalescent COVID-19. Sequenced material: peripheral blood. The chain's CDR3 is CSASLKETQYF. The CDR3 DNA sequence: TGCAGTGCTAGCCTTAAAGAGACCCAGTACTTC.